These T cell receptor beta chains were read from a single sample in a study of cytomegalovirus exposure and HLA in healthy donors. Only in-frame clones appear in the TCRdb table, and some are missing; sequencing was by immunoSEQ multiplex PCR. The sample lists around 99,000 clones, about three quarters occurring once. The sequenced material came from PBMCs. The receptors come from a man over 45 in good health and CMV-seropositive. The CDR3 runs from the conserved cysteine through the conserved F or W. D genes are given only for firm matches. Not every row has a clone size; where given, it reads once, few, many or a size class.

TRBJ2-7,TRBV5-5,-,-,TGTGCCAGCAGCTTGGATACGGAGTACGAGCAGTACTTC,CASSLDTEYEQYF
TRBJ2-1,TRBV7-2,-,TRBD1,TGTGCCAGCAGCTCTCCTCCGGGACAGGGGAACTACAATGAGCAGTTCTTC,CASSSPPGQGNYNEQFF
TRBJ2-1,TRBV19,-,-,TGTGCCAGTAGTATAGATCCTACGCGGGGAGCGTCCTACAATGAGCAGTTCTTC,CASSIDPTRGASYNEQFF
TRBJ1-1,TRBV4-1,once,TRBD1,TGCGCCAGCAGCCAAGAGGGGGCGGGGACAGAAAAAGCTTTCTTT,CASSQEGAGTEKAFF
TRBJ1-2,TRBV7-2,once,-,TGTGCCAGCAGCTTGAGAAACTATGGCTACACCTTC,CASSLRNYGYTF
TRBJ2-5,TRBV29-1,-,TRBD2,TGCAGCGTTGAAGGCGGGGGAGAGACCCAGTACTTC,CSVEGGGETQYF
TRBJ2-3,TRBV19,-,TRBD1,TGTGCCAGTAGTCAAACAGGGGGCCGACCAGATACGCAGTATTTT,CASSQTGGRPDTQYF
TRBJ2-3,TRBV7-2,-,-,TGTGCCAGCAGCCGTGAGCGGAGTGGAGATACGCAGTATTTT,CASSRERSGDTQYF
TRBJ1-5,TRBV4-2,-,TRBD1,TGTGCCAGCAGCCAAGAACAGGGGGTCTATCAGCCCCAGAATTTT,CASSQEQGVYQPQNF
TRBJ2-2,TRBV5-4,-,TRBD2,TGTGCCAGCACCCCTCGACTAGCGGGGGGAACCGGGGAGCTGTTTTTT,CASTPRLAGGTGELFF
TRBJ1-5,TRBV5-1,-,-,TGCGCCAGCAGCGACTGGGTAGCGAGCAATCAGCCCCAGCATTTT,CASSDWVASNQPQHF
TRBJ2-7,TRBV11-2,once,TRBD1,TGTGCCAGCAGCTCTCCGAGCGACAGGGACGAGCAGTACTTC,CASSSPSDRDEQYF
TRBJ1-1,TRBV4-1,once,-,TGCGCCAGCAGCCAAGAAAAAGGGGACACGGGAGAAGCTTTCTTT,CASSQEKGDTGEAFF
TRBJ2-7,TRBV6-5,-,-,TGTGCCGGCAGCGAAGCGACGTTAACCTACGAGCAGTACTTC,CAGSEATLTYEQYF
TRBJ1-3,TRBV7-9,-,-,TGTGCCAGCAGCTTACGCGACTGGGACACCATATATTTT,CASSLRDWDTIYF
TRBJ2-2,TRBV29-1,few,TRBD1,TGCAGCGTTGATGCAGGGGGAAACACCGGGGAGCTGTTTTTT,CSVDAGGNTGELFF
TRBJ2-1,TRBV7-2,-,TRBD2,TGTGCCAGCAGCTTAGTTGGGACTACTACCTACAATGAGCAGTTCTTC,CASSLVGTTTYNEQFF
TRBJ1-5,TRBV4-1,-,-,TGCGCCAGCAGCCAAGCAGGCGCCAATCAGCCCCAGCATTTT,CASSQAGANQPQHF
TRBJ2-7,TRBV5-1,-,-,TGCGCCAGCAGCTTGTTTGTCACAAAGATTACCTACGAGCAGTACTTC,CASSLFVTKITYEQYF
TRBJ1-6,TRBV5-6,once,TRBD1,TGTGCCAGCAGCGAGGGGACAGGGGTCTATAATTCACCCCTCCACTTT,CASSEGTGVYNSPLHF
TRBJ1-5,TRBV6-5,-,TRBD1,TGTGCCAGCAGCCCTACAGGGGTAGATCAGCCCCAGCATTTT,CASSPTGVDQPQHF
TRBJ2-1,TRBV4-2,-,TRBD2,TGTGCCAGCAGCCAAGTGTCTAGCGGGGGGGCCTATGAGCAGTTCTTC,CASSQVSSGGAYEQFF
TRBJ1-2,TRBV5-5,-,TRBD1,TGTGCCAGCAGCGGACAGGGGAACTATGGCTACACCTTC,CASSGQGNYGYTF
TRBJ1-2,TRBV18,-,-,TGTGCCAGCTCACCGCGGGAATTTAACTATGGCTACACCTTC,CASSPREFNYGYTF
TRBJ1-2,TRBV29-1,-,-,TGCAGCGTTGAAGGGAATGCGGGTGGCTACACCTTC,CSVEGNAGGYTF
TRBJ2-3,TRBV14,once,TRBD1,TGTGCCAGCAGCCGCATGGGACAGCAACACTATAGCACAGATACGCAGTATTTT,CASSRMGQQHYSTDTQYF
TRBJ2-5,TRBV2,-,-,TGTGCCAGCAGAACCAGAAGAGCGGGTCTAGAGGAGACCCAGTACTTC,CASRTRRAGLEETQYF
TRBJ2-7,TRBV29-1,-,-,TGCAGCGTTGAGGGTTCCGGAAACTACGAGCAGTACTTC,CSVEGSGNYEQYF
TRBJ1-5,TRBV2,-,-,TGTGCCAGCAGTTCAGGGGTAAATCAGCCCCAGCATTTT,CASSSGVNQPQHF
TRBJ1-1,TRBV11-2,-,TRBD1,TGTGCCAGCAGCCTCGGGACAGGGCACGCTGAAGCTTTCTTT,CASSLGTGHAEAFF
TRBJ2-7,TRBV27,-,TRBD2,TGTGCCAGCAAGCAGACTAGCGGCCCGGAATACGAGCAGTACTTC,CASKQTSGPEYEQYF
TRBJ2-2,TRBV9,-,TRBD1,TGTGCCAGCAGCGTAGACCCTCTCGGGACAGGGTGGACCGGGGAGCTGTTTTTT,CASSVDPLGTGWTGELFF
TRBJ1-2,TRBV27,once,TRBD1,TGTGCCAGCAGTCAGGGGACAGCCCTCGCGGGCTACACCTTC,CASSQGTALAGYTF
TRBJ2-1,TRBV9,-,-,TGTGCCAGCAGCAGTTCCAGGGCCTATGAGCAGTTCTTC,CASSSSRAYEQFF
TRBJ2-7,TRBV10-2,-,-,TGCGCCAGCACCTTGGGCAGCTTCTACGAGCAGTACTTC,CASTLGSFYEQYF
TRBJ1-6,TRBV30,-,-,TGTGCCTGGGCCCCGGGGACATCCAATTCACCCCTCCACTTT,CAWAPGTSNSPLHF
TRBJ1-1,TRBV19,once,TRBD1,TGTGCCAGTAGCCCCGGGGACAGGGGGTTGAACACTGAAGCTTTCTTT,CASSPGDRGLNTEAFF
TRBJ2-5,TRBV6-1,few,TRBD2,TGTGCCAGCAGTGAAGCGGGGACTAGTTGGGAGACCCAGTACTTC,CASSEAGTSWETQYF
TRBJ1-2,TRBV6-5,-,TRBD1,TGTGCCAGCAGTCTGACAGGGGACTATGGCTACACCTTC,CASSLTGDYGYTF
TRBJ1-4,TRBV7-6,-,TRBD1,TGTGCCAGCAGCTCGCGGACAGGGGGCTATGAAAAACTGTTTTTT,CASSSRTGGYEKLFF
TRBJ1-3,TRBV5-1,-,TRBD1,TGCGCCAGCAGTGAGAACAGGGGGCCCTCTGGAAACACCATATATTTT,CASSENRGPSGNTIYF
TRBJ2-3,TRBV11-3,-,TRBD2,TGTGCCAGCAGCTTAGGACTAGCGGGGGGGATGGCAGATACGCAGTATTTT,CASSLGLAGGMADTQYF
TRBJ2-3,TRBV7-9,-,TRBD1,TGTGCCAGCAGCTACGGGACAGGTAGCACAGATACGCAGTATTTT,CASSYGTGSTDTQYF
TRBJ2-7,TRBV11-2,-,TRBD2,TGTGCCAGCAGCTTAGTACTAGCGGGGGGGAGGAACGAGCAGTACTTC,CASSLVLAGGRNEQYF
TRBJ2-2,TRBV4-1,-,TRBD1,TGCGCCAGCAGCCATTCCGGACAGGGAGGAGGAACCGGGGAGCTGTTTTTT,CASSHSGQGGGTGELFF
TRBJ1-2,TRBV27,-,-,TGTGCCAGCAGTTCCGACAGGATTCATGGCTACACCTTC,CASSSDRIHGYTF
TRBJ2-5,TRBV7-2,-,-,TGTGCCAGCAGCTTAGCTTCAGGGGCGGAGACCCAGTACTTC,CASSLASGAETQYF
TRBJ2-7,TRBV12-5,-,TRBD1,TGTGCTAGTGGTCAAGGACAGGGCTTCTCCTACGAGCAGTACTTC,CASGQGQGFSYEQYF
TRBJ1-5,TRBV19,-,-,TGTGCCAGTAGGCCCGGACAGTTTAGGGATATGCTGGGCAATCAGCCCCAGCATTTT,CASRPGQFRDMLGNQPQHF